This T cell receptor (beta chain) derives from a study of response to subunit inactivated influenza vaccine. Using its own MiXCR run on the RT-PCR reads, TCRdb lists one record per CDR3 protein. The repertoire holds hundreds of thousands of distinct CDR3 sequences, around 14% seen once, with roughly 12% in the top ten. General study findings and limits: Authors suggested seasonal influenza vaccinations each recruit few new T cells.

This clonotype has a handful of counts. Its antigen is unidentified. Germline values: CDR1 SGHTA, CDR2 FQGNSA. The CDR3 runs to 16 residues. Trimming took off 6 bases at V and 0 bases at J, with 18 bases between the two ends. The TCR was taken from a man aged 50-60 years who received an inactivated influenza vaccine. The chain couples TRBV7-2 to TRBJ2-7; D perhaps matches TRBD1 (6 bases). The material was PBMCs from blood, obtained 11 to 12 days after vaccination. CDR3 amino acids: CASSSGGGSTSYEQYF. CDR3 DNA: TGTGCCAGCAGTTCAGGTGGGGGCAGTACCTCCTACGAGCAGTACTTC.